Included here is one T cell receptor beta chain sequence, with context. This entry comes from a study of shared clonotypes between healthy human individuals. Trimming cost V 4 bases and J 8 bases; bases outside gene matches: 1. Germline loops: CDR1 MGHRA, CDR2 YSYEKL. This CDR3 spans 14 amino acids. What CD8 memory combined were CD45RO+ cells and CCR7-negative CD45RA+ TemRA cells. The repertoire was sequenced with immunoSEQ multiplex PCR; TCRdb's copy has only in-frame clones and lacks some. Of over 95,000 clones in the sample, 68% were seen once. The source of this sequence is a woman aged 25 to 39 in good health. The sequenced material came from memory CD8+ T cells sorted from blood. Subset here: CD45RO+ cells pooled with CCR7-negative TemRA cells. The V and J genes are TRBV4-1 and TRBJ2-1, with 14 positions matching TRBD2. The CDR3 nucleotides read TGCGCCAGCAGCCCGACTAGCGGGAGGGATGAGCAGTTCTTC. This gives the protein CASSPTSGRDEQFF.